This T cell receptor beta chain was retrieved from a study of TIL therapy for anti-PD-1-resistant metastatic lung cancer. Study context: Median tumor PD-L1 proportion score was 6%. Findings of the study overall: This highly selected cohort may not generalize to typical lung cancer patients.

CDR3 length: 16 amino acids. The ends were cut back, 0 bases at V and 0 bases at J, with 9 bases in the middle. Germline V gives CDR1 KGHSH, CDR2 LQKENI. For this clone: Its target is unknown.

The immunoSEQ assay was v3. The repertoire was sequenced with immunoSEQ multiplex PCR; TCRdb's copy has only in-frame clones and lacks some. Of about 57,000 clones listed, around 80% were seen once; the top ten hold around 4.8%. Time point: pre-treatment sample, taken before nivolumab and TIL therapy. Stage 4 NSCLC adults joined between late 2017 and January 2020. The TCR comes from a woman between 30 and 80 years old with non-small cell lung cancer. Specimen: blood, collected at baseline. This chain joins TRBV18 and TRBJ2-1; no clear D. The CDR3 protein is CASSPPARSSYNEQFF. Written as DNA, the CDR3 is TGTGCCAGCTCACCACCCGCTAGGAGCTCCTACAATGAGCAGTTCTTC. The full variable domain, completed using reference TRBV18 and TRBJ2-1, is NAGVMQNPRHLVRRRGQEARLRCSPMKGHSHVYWYRQLPEEGLKFMVYLQKENIIDESGMPKERFSAEFPKEGPSILRIQQVVRGDSAAYFCASSPPARSSYNEQFFGPGTRLTVL.